Detailed here is one T cell receptor (beta chain). This record comes from a study of blood T cell repertoires in COVID-19. About the research overall: Researchers got acute and convalescent COVID-19 samples from the United States, Italy and Spain. From T cells, B-cell-depleted T cells, or PBMCs came the material, which was cDNA or gDNA.

V shed 2 bases and J shed 4 bases, with 9 bases lying between them. The CDR3 is 14 residues long. The germline CDR1 and CDR2 sequences are SGDLS and YYNGEE. As originally analysed: Quantification of nucleated cells was approximated via reference gene primer amplification. The table came from immunoSEQ multiplex PCR; TCRdb's copy has only in-frame clones and leaves some out. V and J calls and clone size are given by that table; D and trimming were obtained from the DNA. This table holds 75,000 to 85,000 clones, about 86% found once. The chain has TRBV9 and TRBJ1-4, with D possibly matching TRBD1 (5 bases). Source material: peripheral blood. This sequence originates from a human donor in a cohort sampled during active COVID-19. The CDR3 coding sequence is TGTGCCAGCAGCGTCGGGCAGGGTAATGAAAAACTGTTTTTT. Its protein product is CASSVGQGNEKLFF.